These 15 T cell receptor beta chains were all obtained from the same sample, sequenced in a study of blood T cell repertoires in COVID-19. Clones were sequenced by immunoSEQ multiplex PCR, and TCRdb holds only the in-frame ones, with some missing. Here the sample spans 170,000 or so clones, 85% to 90% being singletons. The specimen sequenced was peripheral blood. These receptor sequences come from a man in his 60s with COVID-19, enrolled during active disease.

The chain has TRBV27 and TRBJ2-2, with TRBD1 matching 7 bases. V lost 2 bases to trimming and J lost 5 bases; unmatched junction nucleotides: 11. The CDR3 sequence is 17 residues long. CDR1 is MNHEY, CDR2 SMNVEV, per germline (reference sequence). The CDR3 DNA reads as TGTGCCAGCAGTTTAAGTCGTTTTACAGGGGCGACCGGGGAGCTGTTTTTT. Its protein is CASSLSRFTGATGELFF.

The V call is TRBV7-3, the J call TRBJ1-2; D is unclear. V was cut by 1 base and J by 3 bases, with 15 bases left in between. Germline V CDR1 and CDR2: SGHTA, FQGTGA. The CDR3 runs 16 residues. CDR3 nucleotides: TGTGCCAGCAGCTTAAACCCGGCAGGTCCGGACTATGGCTACACCTTC. It yields the protein CASSLNPAGPDYGYTF.

This clone was detected only a few times. This chain links TRBV7-2 with TRBJ1-2; TRBD1 matches 7 bases. With V trimmed by 0 bases and J by 5 bases, 9 bases remained unmatched. Germline V gives CDR1 SGHTA, CDR2 FQGNSA. This CDR3 is 16 amino acids long. In nucleotides, the CDR3 is TGTGCCAGCAGCTTAGCGGGAACAGGGGATTCGTATGGCTACACCTTC. This gives the protein CASSLAGTGDSYGYTF.

The chain couples TRBV2 to TRBJ2-7, with D perhaps matching TRBD1 (5 bases). With 9 bases removed from V and 0 bases from J, the gap between germline ends came to 15 bases. Germline V gene data show CDR1 as SNHLY and CDR2 as FYNNEI. The length of the CDR3 is 14 residues. CDR3 amino acids: CASQTDSYSYEQYF. In DNA, the CDR3 is TGTGCCAGTCAGACAGACAGTTACTCCTACGAGCAGTACTTC. Combining the CDR3 with reference TRBV2 and TRBJ2-7 gives the whole variable domain EPEVTQTPSHQVTQMGQEVILRCVPISNHLYFYWYRQILGQKVEFLVSFYNNEISEKSEIFDDQFSVERPDGSNFTLKIRSTKLEDSAMYFCASQTDSYSYEQYFGPGTRLTVT.

CDR3 sequence (DNA): TGTGCCAGCAGCTTTCCAGGGGTCGGCTACACCTTC. It is translated as CASSFPGVGYTF. This chain uses TRBV7-2 with TRBJ1-2; D is perhaps TRBD1 (6 bases). From germline, CDR1 is SGHTA and CDR2 FQGNSA. V was cut by 3 bases and J by 8 bases, with 10 bases left in between. The CDR3 sequence is 12 residues long.

The chain combines TRBV7-2 with TRBJ1-6; no clear D. Deletions cut 5 bases from V and 5 bases from J, with 10 bases between. The CDR3 spans 14 residues. Per germline, CDR1 SGHTA and CDR2 FQGNSA. CDR3 nucleotides: TGTGCCAGCAGCCACGACGGGAATAATTCACCCCTCCACTTT. Its translation is CASSHDGNNSPLHF.

J is TRBJ1-1 and V is TRBV28, with 8 bases matching TRBD1. Germline V gene sequence: CDR1 MDHEN, CDR2 SYDVKM. Trimming at V came to 8 bases and at J to 11 bases, leaving 10 bases not matched to a gene. The CDR3 covers 12 residues. Here the CDR3 DNA reads TGTGCCAGCCGGGACAGGCCTACTTTCGCTTTCTTT. Its protein product is CASRDRPTFAFF.

This sequence joins TRBV27 and TRBJ1-6; TRBD1 is a possible D gene (6 bases). The CDR3 covers 16 residues. Trimming shortened V by 0 bases and J by 7 bases, and 13 bases separated the two germline ends. Germline V gene sequence: CDR1 MNHEY, CDR2 SMNVEV (reference sequence). CDR3 bases: TGTGCCAGCAGTTTATCCCTGAGGGGGTACAATTCACCCCTCCACTTT. This codes for CASSLSLRGYNSPLHF.

CDR3 sequence reads: CASSLSPRRDYGYTF. The CDR3 DNA follows: TGTGCCAGCAGTTTATCTCCAAGGCGGGACTATGGCTACACCTTC. V and J are TRBV27 and TRBJ1-2; D is ambiguous. Germline values: CDR1 MNHEY, CDR2 SMNVEV (reference sequence). Trimming shortened V by 0 bases and J by 3 bases, and 11 bases separated the two germline ends. The CDR3 totals 15 residues.

The V gene is TRBV29-1, the J gene TRBJ1-3, with D possibly TRBD1 on 6 matching bases. V was cut by 6 bases and J by 0 bases, with 12 bases left in between. The CDR3 has 14 residues. Per the germline V gene, CDR1 is SQVTM and CDR2 is ANQGSEA. As DNA, the CDR3 is TGCAGCGTGTCCGTGGACAGCTCTGGAAACACCATATATTTT. Protein product: CSVSVDSSGNTIYF.

The chain uses TRBV5-6 and TRBJ1-6; 7 bases map to TRBD1. CDR3 length: 15 residues. V lost 4 bases to trimming and J lost 9 bases; unmatched junction nucleotides: 10. The germline V gene encodes CDR1 SGHDT and CDR2 YYEEEE. In DNA, the CDR3 is TGTGCCAGCAGCGCATTTGACAGGGCGGGTTCACCCCTCCACTTT. Translated: CASSAFDRAGSPLHF.

This chain links TRBV5-4 with TRBJ1-1; D call uncertain. With 4 bases removed from V and 4 bases from J, the gap between germline ends came to 17 bases. The CDR3 runs to 15 residues. Germline loops: CDR1 SGHNT, CDR2 YYREEE (reference sequence). The DNA for the CDR3 is TGTGCCAGCAGCGAGGGTTTCCCCGAGATCACTGAAGCTTTCTTT. As protein: CASSEGFPEITEAFF.

This chain uses TRBV29-1 with TRBJ2-7; TRBD2 matches 7 bases. The V segment lost 6 bases and the J segment 0 bases; nucleotides outside the gene matches: 8. Germline CDR1 is SQVTM and CDR2 is ANQGSEA. The CDR3 is made up of 14 amino acids. CDR3 sequence (DNA): TGCAGCGTGGGGGGGACCCAATCCTCCTACGAGCAGTACTTC. Translated: CSVGGTQSSYEQYF.

The table lists this clone with many counts. J is TRBJ2-5 and V is TRBV4-3; tentative D call: TRBD2 (7 bases). CDR1 and CDR2 (germline): LGHNA, YSLEER. The CDR3 runs to 15 residues. Deletions cut 0 bases from V and 5 bases from J, with 13 bases between. CDR3 region: CASSQELGGAETQYF. The CDR3 DNA sequence: TGCGCCAGCAGCCAAGAGTTAGGGGGGGCGGAGACCCAGTACTTC.

The chain recombines TRBV5-3 with TRBJ2-3; 11 bases fit TRBD2. TRBV5-3 is known as an ORF, though its function is uncertain. The CDR3 totals 17 residues. The junction had 9 bases not matched to a gene; V was cut back by 0 bases and J by 6 bases. CDR3 sequence: CARSLAVAGGRKDTQYF. The DNA of the CDR3 is TGTGCCAGAAGCTTGGCGGTAGCGGGGGGGCGTAAGGATACGCAGTATTTT.